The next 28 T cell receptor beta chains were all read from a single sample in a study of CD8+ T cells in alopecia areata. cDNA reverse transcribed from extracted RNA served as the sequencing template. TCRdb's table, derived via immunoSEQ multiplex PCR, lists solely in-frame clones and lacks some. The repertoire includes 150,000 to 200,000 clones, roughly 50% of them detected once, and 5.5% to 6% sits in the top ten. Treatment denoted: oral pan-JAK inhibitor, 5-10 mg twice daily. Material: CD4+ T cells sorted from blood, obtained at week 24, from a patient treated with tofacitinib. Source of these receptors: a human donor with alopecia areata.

For the CDR3, the DNA is TGCAGCGTTGGGGGGCCTACCGGGACTGAAGCTTTCTTT. This sequence encodes CSVGGPTGTEAFF. This chain uses TRBV29-1 with TRBJ1-1, with D perhaps TRBD1 (6 bases). The CDR3 runs to 13 residues. Per the germline V gene, CDR1 is SQVTM and CDR2 is ANQGSEA. V lost 4 bases and J 5 bases, leaving 14 bases between the germline ends.

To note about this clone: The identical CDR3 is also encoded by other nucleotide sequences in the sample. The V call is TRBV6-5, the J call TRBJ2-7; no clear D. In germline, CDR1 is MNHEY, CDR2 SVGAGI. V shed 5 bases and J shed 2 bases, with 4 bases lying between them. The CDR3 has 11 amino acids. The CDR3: CASSTAYEQYF. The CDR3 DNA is TGTGCCAGCAGTACGGCCTACGAGCAGTACTTC.

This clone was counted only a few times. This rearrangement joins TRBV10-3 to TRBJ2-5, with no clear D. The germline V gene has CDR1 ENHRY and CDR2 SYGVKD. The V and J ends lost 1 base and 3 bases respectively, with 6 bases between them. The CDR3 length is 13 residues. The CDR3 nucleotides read TGTGCCATCAGTGAGTTCCTGGAAGAGACCCAGTACTTC. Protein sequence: CAISEFLEETQYF.

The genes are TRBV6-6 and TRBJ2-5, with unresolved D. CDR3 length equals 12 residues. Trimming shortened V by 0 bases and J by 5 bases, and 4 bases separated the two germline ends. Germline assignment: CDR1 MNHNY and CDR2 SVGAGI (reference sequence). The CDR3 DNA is TGTGCCAGCAGTTACTCTCCTGAGACCCAGTACTTC. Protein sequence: CASSYSPETQYF.

The CDR3 here is CASSESGDTEAFF. CDR3 DNA: TGTGCCAGCAGTGAGTCGGGGGACACTGAAGCTTTCTTT. The V and J genes are TRBV25-1 and TRBJ1-1, with D tentatively TRBD1 (5 bases). CDR3 length: 13 residues. Germline V gene sequence: CDR1 MGHDK, CDR2 SYGVNS. Trimming removed 3 bases at V and 3 bases at J, with 8 bases between.

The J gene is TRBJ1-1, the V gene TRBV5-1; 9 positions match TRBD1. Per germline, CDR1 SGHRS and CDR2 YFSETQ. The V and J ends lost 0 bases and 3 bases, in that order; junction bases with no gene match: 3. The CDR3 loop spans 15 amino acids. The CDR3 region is CASSLGDREHTEAFF. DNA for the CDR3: TGCGCCAGCAGCTTGGGGGACAGGGAACACACTGAAGCTTTCTTT.

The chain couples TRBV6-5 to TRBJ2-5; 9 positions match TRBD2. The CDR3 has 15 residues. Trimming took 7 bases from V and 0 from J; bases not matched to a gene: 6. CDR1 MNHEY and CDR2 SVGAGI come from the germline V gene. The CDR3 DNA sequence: TGTGCCAGCATACCCAGCGGGGGGTACCAAGAGACCCAGTACTTC. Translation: CASIPSGGYQETQYF.

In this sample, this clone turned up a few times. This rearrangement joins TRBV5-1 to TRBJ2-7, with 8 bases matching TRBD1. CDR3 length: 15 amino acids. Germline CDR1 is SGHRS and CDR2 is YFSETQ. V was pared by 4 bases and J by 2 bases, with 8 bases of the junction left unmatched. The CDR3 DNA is TGCGCCAGCAGCACACAGGGGGTCGAGACCTACGAGCAGTACTTC. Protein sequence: CASSTQGVETYEQYF.

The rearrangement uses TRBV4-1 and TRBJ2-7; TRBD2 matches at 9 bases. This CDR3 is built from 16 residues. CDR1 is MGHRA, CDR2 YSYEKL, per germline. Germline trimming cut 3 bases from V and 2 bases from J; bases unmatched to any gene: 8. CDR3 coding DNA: TGCGCCAGCAGCCAGCGGAATAGCGGGAGTCCCTACGAGCAGTACTTC. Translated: CASSQRNSGSPYEQYF.

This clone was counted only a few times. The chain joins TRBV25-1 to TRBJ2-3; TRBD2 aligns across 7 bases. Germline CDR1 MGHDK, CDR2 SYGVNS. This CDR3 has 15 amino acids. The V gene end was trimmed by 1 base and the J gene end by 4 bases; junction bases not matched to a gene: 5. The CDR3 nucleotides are TGTGCCAGCAGTGAATCGGGACTAAGCCCAGATACGCAGTATTTT. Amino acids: CASSESGLSPDTQYF. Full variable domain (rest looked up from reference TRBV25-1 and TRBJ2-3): EADIYQTPRYLVIGTGKKITLECSQTMGHDKMYWYQQDPGMELHLIHYSYGVNSTEKGDLSSESTVSRIRTEHFPLTLESARPSHTSQYLCASSESGLSPDTQYFGPGTRLTVL.

The CDR3 here is CATSAPGTFYGYTF. CDR3 DNA sequence: TGTGCCACCAGCGCCCCGGGGACGTTCTATGGCTACACCTTC. This chain links TRBV15 with TRBJ1-2, with D maybe TRBD1 (5 bases). The germline V gene has CDR1 LNHNV and CDR2 YYDKDF (reference sequence). The CDR3 length is 14 residues. V lost 5 bases to trimming and J lost 4 bases, with 14 bases between them.

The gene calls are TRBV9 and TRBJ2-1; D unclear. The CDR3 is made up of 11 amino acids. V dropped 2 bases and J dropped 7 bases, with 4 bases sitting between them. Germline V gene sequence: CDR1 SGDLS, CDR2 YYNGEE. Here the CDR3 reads CASSVANEQFF. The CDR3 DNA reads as TGTGCCAGCAGCGTGGCGAATGAGCAGTTCTTC.

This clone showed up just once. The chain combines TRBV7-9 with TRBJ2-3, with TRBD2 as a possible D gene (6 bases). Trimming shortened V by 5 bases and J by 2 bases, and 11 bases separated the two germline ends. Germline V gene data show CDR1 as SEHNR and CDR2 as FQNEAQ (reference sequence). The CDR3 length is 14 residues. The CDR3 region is CASSQGGTTDTQYF. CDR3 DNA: TGTGCCAGCAGCCAAGGCGGGACCACAGATACGCAGTATTTT.

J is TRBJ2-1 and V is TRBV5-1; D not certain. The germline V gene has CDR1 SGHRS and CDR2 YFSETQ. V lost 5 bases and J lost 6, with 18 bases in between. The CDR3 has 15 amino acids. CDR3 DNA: TGCGCCAGCAGGTCCGTCGGTGGGTACTTCAATGAGCAGTTCTTC. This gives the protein CASRSVGGYFNEQFF. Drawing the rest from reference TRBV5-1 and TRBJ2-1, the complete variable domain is KAGVTQTPRYLIKTRGQQVTLSCSPISGHRSVSWYQQTPGQGLQFLFEYFSETQRNKGNFPGRFSGRQFSNSRSEMNVSTLELGDSALYLCASRSVGGYFNEQFFGPGTRLTVL.

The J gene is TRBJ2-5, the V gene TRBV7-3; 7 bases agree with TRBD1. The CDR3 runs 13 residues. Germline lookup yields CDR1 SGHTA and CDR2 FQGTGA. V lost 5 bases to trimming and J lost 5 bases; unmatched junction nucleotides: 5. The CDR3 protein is CASSIQGWETQYF. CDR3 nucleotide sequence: TGTGCCAGCAGCATACAGGGGTGGGAGACCCAGTACTTC. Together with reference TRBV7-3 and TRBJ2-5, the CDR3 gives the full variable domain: GAGVSQTPSNKVTEKGKYVELRCDPISGHTALYWYRQSLGQGPEFLIYFQGTGAADDSGLPNDRFFAVRPEGSVSTLKIQRTERGDSAVYLCASSIQGWETQYFGPGTRLLVL.

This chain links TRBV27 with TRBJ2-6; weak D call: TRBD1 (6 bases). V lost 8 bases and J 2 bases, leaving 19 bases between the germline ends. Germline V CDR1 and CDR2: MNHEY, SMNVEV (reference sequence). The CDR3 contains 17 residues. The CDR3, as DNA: TGTGCCAGCGGGAGAATAGGGGGATCCCCTGGGGCCAACGTCCTGACTTTC. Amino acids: CASGRIGGSPGANVLTF.

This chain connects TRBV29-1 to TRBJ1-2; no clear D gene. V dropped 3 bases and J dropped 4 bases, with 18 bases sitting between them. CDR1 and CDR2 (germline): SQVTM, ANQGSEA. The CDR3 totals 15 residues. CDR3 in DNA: TGCAGCGTTGAGGCAAGAGCCGCGGCTAGCTATGGCTACACCTTC. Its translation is CSVEARAAASYGYTF.

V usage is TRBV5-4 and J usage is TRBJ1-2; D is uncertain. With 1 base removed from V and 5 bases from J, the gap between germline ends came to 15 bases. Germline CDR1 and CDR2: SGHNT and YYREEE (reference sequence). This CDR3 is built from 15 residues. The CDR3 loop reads CASSLSLTADYGYTF. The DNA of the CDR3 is TGTGCCAGCAGCTTGTCTCTGACGGCCGATTATGGCTACACCTTC.

CDR3 DNA: TGTGCCTTCGGGGAGGGATACCAAGAGACCCAGTACTTC. Residues: CAFGEGYQETQYF. The V and J genes are TRBV30 and TRBJ2-5; 7 bases map to TRBD2. The V and J ends lost 7 bases and 0 bases, in that order; junction bases with no gene match: 5. The CDR3 is made up of 13 amino acids. Germline CDR1 reads GTSNPN; CDR2 reads SVGIG (reference sequence).

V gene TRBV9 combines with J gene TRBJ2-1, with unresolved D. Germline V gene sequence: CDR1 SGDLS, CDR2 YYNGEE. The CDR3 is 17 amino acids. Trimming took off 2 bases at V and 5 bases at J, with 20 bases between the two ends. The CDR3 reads CASSVDLSGVANNEQFF. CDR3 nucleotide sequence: TGTGCCAGCAGCGTGGATCTAAGTGGTGTGGCGAACAATGAGCAGTTCTTC.

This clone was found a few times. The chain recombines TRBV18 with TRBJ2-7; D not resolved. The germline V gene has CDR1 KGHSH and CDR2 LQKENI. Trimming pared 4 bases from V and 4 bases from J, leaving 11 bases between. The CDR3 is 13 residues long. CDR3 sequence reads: CASSQADSYEQYF. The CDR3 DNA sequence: TGTGCCAGCTCACAGGCCGATTCTTACGAGCAGTACTTC.

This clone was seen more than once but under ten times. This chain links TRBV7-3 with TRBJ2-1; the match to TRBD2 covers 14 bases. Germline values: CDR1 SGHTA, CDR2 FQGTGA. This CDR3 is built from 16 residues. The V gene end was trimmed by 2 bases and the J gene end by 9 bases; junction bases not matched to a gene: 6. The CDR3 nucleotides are TGTGCCAGCAGCTTATCCGGGACTAGCGGGAGTTCTGAGCAGTTCTTC. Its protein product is CASSLSGTSGSSEQFF. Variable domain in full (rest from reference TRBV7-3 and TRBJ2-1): GAGVSQTPSNKVTEKGKYVELRCDPISGHTALYWYRQSLGQGPEFLIYFQGTGAADDSGLPNDRFFAVRPEGSVSTLKIQRTERGDSAVYLCASSLSGTSGSSEQFFGPGTRLTVL.

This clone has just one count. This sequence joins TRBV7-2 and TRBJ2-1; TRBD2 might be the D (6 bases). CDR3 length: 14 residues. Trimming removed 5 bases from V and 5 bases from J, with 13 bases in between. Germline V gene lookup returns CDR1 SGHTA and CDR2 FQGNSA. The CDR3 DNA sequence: TGTGCCAGCAGCCGGGGGAGGTGGAACAATGAGCAGTTCTTC. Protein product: CASSRGRWNNEQFF.

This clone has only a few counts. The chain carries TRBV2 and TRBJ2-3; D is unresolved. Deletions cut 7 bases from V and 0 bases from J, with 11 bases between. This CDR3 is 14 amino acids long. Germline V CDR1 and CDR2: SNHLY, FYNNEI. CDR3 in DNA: TGTGCCAGCACCGGGCTGACTAGCACAGATACGCAGTATTTT. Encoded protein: CASTGLTSTDTQYF.

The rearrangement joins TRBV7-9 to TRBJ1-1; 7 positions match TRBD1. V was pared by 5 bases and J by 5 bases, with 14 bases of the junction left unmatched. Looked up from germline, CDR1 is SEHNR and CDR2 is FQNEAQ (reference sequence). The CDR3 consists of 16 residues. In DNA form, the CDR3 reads TGTGCCAGCAGCCCTACCGAGACAGGGCTAGGAACTGAAGCTTTCTTT. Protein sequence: CASSPTETGLGTEAFF.

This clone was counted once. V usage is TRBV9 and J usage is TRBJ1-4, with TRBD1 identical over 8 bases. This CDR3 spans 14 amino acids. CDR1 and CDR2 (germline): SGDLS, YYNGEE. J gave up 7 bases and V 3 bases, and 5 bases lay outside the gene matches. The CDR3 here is CASSADRGGEKLFF. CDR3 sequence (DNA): TGTGCCAGCAGCGCCGACAGGGGAGGTGAAAAACTGTTTTTT.

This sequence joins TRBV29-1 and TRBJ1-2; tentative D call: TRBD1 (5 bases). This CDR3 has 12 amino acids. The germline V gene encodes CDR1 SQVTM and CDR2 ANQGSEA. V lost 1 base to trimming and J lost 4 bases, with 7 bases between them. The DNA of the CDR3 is TGCAGCGTTGAAGGCAGGGTCTATGGCTACACCTTC. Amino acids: CSVEGRVYGYTF.

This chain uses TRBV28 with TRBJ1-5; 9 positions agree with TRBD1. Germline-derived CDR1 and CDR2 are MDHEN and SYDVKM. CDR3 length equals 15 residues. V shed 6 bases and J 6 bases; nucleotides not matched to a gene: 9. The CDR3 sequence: CASSFLQGAGQPQHF. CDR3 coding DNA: TGTGCCAGCAGCTTCTTACAGGGGGCGGGTCAGCCCCAGCATTTT.